This is a list of T cell receptor beta chains from one sample in a study of T cells expressing NK-cell markers. Reprocessing the 5' RACE reads, TCRdb reports a single entry for every CDR3 protein and omits DNA. This sample carries 160,000 or so distinct CDR3 sequences, with less than 20% going to the ten biggest clones. Sequencing was carried out using blood T cells: a sorted CD56 or NKG2C T cell subset, CD4+ or CD8+ T cells, or bulk PBMC T cells (not recorded which). These receptors all stem from a woman aged 18-69 years in good health. The CDR3 runs from the conserved cysteine through the conserved F or W.

>TRBV5-8|TRBJ2-3
CASILRYTDTQYF
>TRBV5-1|TRBJ2-7
CASTGTAQGGEQYF
>TRBV7-2|TRBJ2-7
CASSYQGTSAGEQYF
>TRBV6-5|TRBJ2-3
CASWDADTQYF
>TRBV28|TRBJ1-4
CASSSPTGSEKLFF
>TRBV27|TRBJ2-2
CASSGLGTSGRFLVRELFF
>TRBV12-3/TRBV12-4|TRBJ1-3
CASSLAAKGNTIYF
>TRBV11-2|TRBJ2-1
CASSLERASGSYEQFF
>TRBV29-1|TRBJ2-3
CSATGATSGADTQYF
>TRBV7-6|TRBJ2-2
CASSWGGPTGELFF
>TRBV20-1|TRBJ2-1
CSASLPFLQDEQFF
>TRBV29-1|TRBJ2-7
CSVARTVYEQYF
>TRBV12-3/TRBV12-4|TRBJ2-2
CASSLGRGGELFF
>TRBV4-1|TRBJ2-3
CASRQGGGRTDTQYF
>TRBV14|TRBJ2-7
CASSPGLMGEQYF
>TRBV20-1|TRBJ2-3
CSARTLAGGARTDTQYF
>TRBV10-3|TRBJ2-5
CAMRAEGQGQTQYF
>TRBV2|TRBJ2-1
CASSEEVAGVREQFF
>TRBV4-1|TRBJ2-1
CASSQNRDRPWQFF
>TRBV2|TRBJ1-1
CASSGRGDMNTEAFF
>TRBV7-8|TRBJ2-5
CASSSSERGGETQYF
>TRBV20-1|TRBJ1-4
CSARGVDEKLFF
>TRBV11-2|TRBJ2-3
CASSLEAGDVDTQYF
>TRBV15|TRBJ2-3
CATSRDALQGGSTGTQYF
>TRBV28|TRBJ2-5
CASWGRERQETQYF
>TRBV4-1|TRBJ2-7
CASSQEFSGSEQYF
>TRBV5-1|TRBJ1-4
CASSPGLSFNEKLFF
>TRBV2|TRBJ2-5
CASVAGGNQETQYF
>TRBV2|TRBJ2-2
CASTGSGGETGELFF
>TRBV7-3|TRBJ2-3
CASTELAGGEGTQYF
>TRBV7-7|TRBJ2-1
CASSPRGGDYNEQFF
>TRBV7-8|TRBJ2-1
CASSRHSNEQFF
>TRBV6-6|TRBJ1-2
CASIRGETAVYTF
>TRBV7-9|TRBJ2-7
CASSPRTDTYEQYF
>TRBV2|TRBJ2-1
CASSGGGAGNEQFF
>TRBV3-1|TRBJ2-3
CASSQPPDGTSGKVDTQYF
>TRBV29-1|TRBJ2-3
CSVGATSGTLTDTQYF
>TRBV7-8|TRBJ2-3
CASSLMGTADTQYF
>TRBV20-1|TRBJ2-5
CSARDRSDQETQYF
>TRBV12-3/TRBV12-4|TRBJ1-2
CASSFGIRGAGYTF
>TRBV29-1|TRBJ2-1
CSVPSTSGVGNEQFF
>TRBV5-1|TRBJ2-3
CASSQTGLDTQYF
>TRBV28|TRBJ2-6
CASSTPGLAGSGANVLTF
>TRBV6-1|TRBJ1-5
CATFADRGNQPQHF
>TRBV5-1|TRBJ1-2
CASSLGDSAIIPNYGYTF
>TRBV29-1|TRBJ1-5
CSVEGTGTNQPQHF
>TRBV11-2|TRBJ1-3
CASSLLQGAGNTIYF
>TRBV20-1|TRBJ2-5
CSARVGGNQETQYF
>TRBV5-1|TRBJ2-1
CASVGGHSYNEQFF
>TRBV24-1|TRBJ2-3
CATSDSTRSTDTQYF